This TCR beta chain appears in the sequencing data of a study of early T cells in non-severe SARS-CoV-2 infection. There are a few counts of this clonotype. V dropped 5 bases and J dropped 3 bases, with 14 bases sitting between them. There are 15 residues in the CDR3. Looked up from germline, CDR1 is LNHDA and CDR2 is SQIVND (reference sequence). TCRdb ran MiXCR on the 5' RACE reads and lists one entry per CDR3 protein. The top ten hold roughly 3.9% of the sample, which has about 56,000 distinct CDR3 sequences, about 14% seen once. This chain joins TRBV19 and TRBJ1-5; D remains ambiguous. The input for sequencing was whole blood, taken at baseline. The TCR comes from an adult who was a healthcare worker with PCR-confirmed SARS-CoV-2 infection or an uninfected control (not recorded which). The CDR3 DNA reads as TGTGCCAGTAGTCAGTTTTTCCATCACAATCAGCCCCAGCATTTT. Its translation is CASSQFFHHNQPQHF.